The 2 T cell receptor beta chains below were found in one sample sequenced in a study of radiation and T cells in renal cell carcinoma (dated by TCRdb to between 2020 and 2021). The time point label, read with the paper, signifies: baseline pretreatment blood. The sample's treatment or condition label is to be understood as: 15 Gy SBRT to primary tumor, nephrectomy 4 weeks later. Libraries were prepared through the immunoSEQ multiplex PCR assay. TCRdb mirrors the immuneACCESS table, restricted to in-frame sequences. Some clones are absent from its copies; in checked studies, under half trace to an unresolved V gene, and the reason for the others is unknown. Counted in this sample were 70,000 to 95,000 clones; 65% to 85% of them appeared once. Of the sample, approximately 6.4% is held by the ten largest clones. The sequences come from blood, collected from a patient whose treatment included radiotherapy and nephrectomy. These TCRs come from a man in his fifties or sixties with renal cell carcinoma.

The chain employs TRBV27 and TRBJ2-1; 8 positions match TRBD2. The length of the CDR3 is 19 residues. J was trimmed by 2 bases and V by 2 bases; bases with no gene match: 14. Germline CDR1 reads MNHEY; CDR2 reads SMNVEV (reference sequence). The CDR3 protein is CASSLRVGLAGTTYNEQFF. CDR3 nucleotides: TGTGCCAGCAGTTTAAGGGTGGGGCTAGCGGGCACGACCTACAATGAGCAGTTCTTC.

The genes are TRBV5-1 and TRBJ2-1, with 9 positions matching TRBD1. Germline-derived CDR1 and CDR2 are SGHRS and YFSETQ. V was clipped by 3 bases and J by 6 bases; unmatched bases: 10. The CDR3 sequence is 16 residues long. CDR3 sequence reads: CASSSGWGQGFNEQFF. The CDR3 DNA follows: TGCGCCAGCAGCTCGGGGTGGGGACAGGGATTCAATGAGCAGTTCTTC.